This TCR beta chain was obtained from a study of blood T cells in healthy people across ages. A J-beta primer mix and a sample-barcoded 5' primer were used in a second PCR of about 7 to 12 cycles. TCRdb ran MiXCR on the 5' RACE reads and lists one entry per CDR3 protein. This table has around 1,800,000 distinct CDR3 sequences, around 40% appearing once. To note about this clonotype: What it binds is unknown.

Study-wide results and caveats: Significant beta diversity loss was already apparent by age approximately 37, declining roughly linearly.

CDR1 is SEHNR and CDR2 is FQNEAQ in the germline V gene (reference sequence). V gave up 5 bases and J gave up 7 bases, with 11 bases separating them. The CDR3 loop spans 13 amino acids. The sequence was collected from a human donor in good health. The sequenced sample was blood. V usage is TRBV7-9 and J usage is TRBJ1-4; the D is unclear. CDR3 loop: CASSPKGSEKLFF. The CDR3 DNA reads TGTGCCAGCAGCCCCAAGGGCAGTGAAAAACTGTTTTTT.